This passage covers 25 T cell receptor beta chains from one sample sequenced in a study of blood T cell repertoires in COVID-19. Some clones are missing from TCRdb's copy, which holds only in-frame ones; the method was immunoSEQ multiplex PCR. The table shows under 140,000 clones, with around three quarters occurring only once. The sample taken for sequencing was peripheral blood. Source of these receptors: a woman aged 60-75 years with acute or convalescent COVID-19.

The CDR3 region has the DNA TGTGCCAGGAGGTGGGAAAGGGGGTGGATAGATACGCAGTATTTT. Protein: CARRWERGWIDTQYF. V usage is TRBV9 and J usage is TRBJ2-3, with D maybe TRBD1 (6 bases). The length of the CDR3 is 15 residues. V was shortened by 8 bases and J by 5 bases, with 21 bases between the two germline ends. Germline V gene data show CDR1 as SGDLS and CDR2 as YYNGEE.

The V and J genes are TRBV12-2 and TRBJ1-1. TRBV12-2 is assigned pseudogene status. CDR3 length: 16 amino acids. CDR3 amino acids: CASRWPCQRMNTEAFF. CDR3 nucleotides: TGTGCAAGTCGCTGGCCGTGCCAGAGGATGAACACTGAAGCTTTCTTT.

Worth noting for this clone: Other DNA sequences from this sample encode an identical CDR3 as well. The chain is built from TRBV7-2 and TRBJ2-3; possibly TRBD2 for D (6 bases). Germline V gene lookup returns CDR1 SGHTA and CDR2 FQGNSA. Trimming shortened V by 5 bases and J by 0 bases, and 9 bases separated the two germline ends. The CDR3 runs to 14 residues. The CDR3 loop is CASSPGLSTDTQYF. Written as DNA, the CDR3 is TGTGCCAGCAGCCCGGGACTCAGCACAGATACGCAGTATTTT.

This clone was seen only once. The CDR3 region is CASSLIATGGNTIYF. The CDR3 nucleotides are TGTGCCAGCAGCTTAATAGCGACAGGAGGAAACACCATATATTTT. The chain employs TRBV7-8 and TRBJ1-3, with D perhaps matching TRBD1 (6 bases). With 2 bases removed from V and 4 bases from J, the gap between germline ends came to 12 bases. This CDR3 comprises 15 residues. The V gene's germline CDR1 is SGHVS and CDR2 FQNEAQ.

The chain employs TRBV5-1 and TRBJ1-2; 11 positions match TRBD1. The CDR3 consists of 15 residues. J gave up 8 bases and V 4 bases, and 10 bases lay outside the gene matches. In germline, CDR1 is SGHRS, CDR2 YFSETQ. CDR3 amino acids: CASSPVDRGQEGYTF. CDR3 nucleotides: TGCGCCAGCAGCCCGGTGGACAGGGGGCAAGAAGGCTACACCTTC. The full variable domain, in which reference TRBV5-1 and TRBJ1-2 provide the parts outside the CDR3, is KAGVTQTPRYLIKTRGQQVTLSCSPISGHRSVSWYQQTPGQGLQFLFEYFSETQRNKGNFPGRFSGRQFSNSRSEMNVSTLELGDSALYLCASSPVDRGQEGYTFGSGTRLTVV.

This clone was seen a few times. This sequence joins TRBV6-1 and TRBJ1-5; D is perhaps TRBD1 (5 bases). Looked up from germline, CDR1 is MNHNS and CDR2 is SASEGT. This CDR3 has 16 residues. Trimming removed 4 bases at V and 2 bases at J, with 15 bases between. The CDR3 is CASSGPGRGGNQPQHF. The CDR3 region has the DNA TGTGCCAGCAGTGGCCCCGGTAGGGGTGGCAATCAGCCCCAGCATTTT.

This clone appeared a single time. The J gene is TRBJ1-2, the V gene TRBV5-1; D is unresolved. V lost 1 base to trimming and J lost 1 base, with 8 bases between them. This CDR3 region has 14 residues. CDR1 SGHRS and CDR2 YFSETQ come from the germline V gene. This CDR3 reads CASSLTTDNYGYTF. CDR3 in DNA: TGCGCCAGCAGCTTGACAACAGATAACTATGGCTACACCTTC.

The chain combines TRBV9 with TRBJ2-7; D remains unclear. V lost 9 bases to trimming and J lost 3 bases, with 22 bases between them. The CDR3 runs 15 residues. Germline values: CDR1 SGDLS, CDR2 YYNGEE. The CDR3 sequence is CATASSFLGNYEQYF. The CDR3 nucleotides read TGTGCCACCGCATCCTCCTTCCTGGGCAACTACGAGCAGTACTTC. Filled out from reference TRBV9 and TRBJ2-7, the complete variable domain reads DSGVTQTPKHLITATGQRVTLRCSPRSGDLSVYWYQQSLDQGLQFLIQYYNGEERAKGNILERFSAQQFPDLHSELNLSSLELGDSALYFCATASSFLGNYEQYFGPGTRLTVT.

The chain has TRBV2 and TRBJ1-3, with TRBD1 matching over 9 bases. The ends lost 2 bases at V and 0 bases at J; junction bases unmatched: 5. The CDR3 totals 17 residues. Germline V lookup: CDR1 SNHLY, CDR2 FYNNEI. CDR3 nucleotide sequence: TGTGCCAGCAGTGAATGGGGACAGGGTCTCTCTGGAAACACCATATATTTT. It encodes CASSEWGQGLSGNTIYF.

The V and J genes are TRBV5-1 and TRBJ2-1, with D maybe TRBD1 (6 bases). CDR1 and CDR2 from the germline V gene are SGHRS and YFSETQ. CDR3 length equals 15 residues. The V and J ends lost 0 bases and 5 bases respectively, with 12 bases between them. The CDR3 sequence: CASSLELGQNNEQFF. The DNA of the CDR3 is TGCGCCAGCAGCTTGGAACTCGGACAGAACAATGAGCAGTTCTTC.

This chain connects TRBV18 to TRBJ1-6; possibly TRBD1 for D (6 bases). CDR1 is KGHSH, CDR2 LQKENI, per germline. The CDR3 contains 17 residues. With 10 bases removed from V and 0 bases from J, the gap between germline ends came to 19 bases. The CDR3 loop reads CATSRDNPSSYNSPLHF. The CDR3 nucleotides are TGTGCCACCTCCCGGGACAACCCAAGCTCCTATAATTCACCCCTCCACTTT.

This clone was seen at least ten times. The chain employs TRBV14 and TRBJ2-2, with D unresolved. The CDR3 runs 16 residues. Germline assignment: CDR1 SGHDN and CDR2 FVKESK. V was trimmed by 2 bases and J by 3 bases, leaving 13 bases between them. This chain's CDR3 is CASSQILRRDTGELFF. The CDR3 DNA is TGTGCCAGCAGCCAAATTCTGAGACGGGACACCGGGGAGCTGTTTTTT. Together with reference TRBV14 and TRBJ2-2, the CDR3 gives the full variable domain: EAGVTQFPSHSVIEKGQTVTLRCDPISGHDNLYWYRRVMGKEIKFLLHFVKESKQDESGMPNNRFLAERTGGTYSTLKVQPAELEDSGVYFCASSQILRRDTGELFFGEGSRLTVL.

In its sample, this clone was seen many times. The genes are TRBV6-5 and TRBJ2-4, with TRBD1 identical over 7 bases. The CDR3 consists of 15 residues. Looked up from germline, CDR1 is MNHEY and CDR2 is SVGAGI. The V and J ends lost 6 bases and 1 base, in that order; junction bases with no gene match: 6. The DNA for the CDR3 is TGTGCCAGCAGCGACAGGGTGAGGGCCAAAAACATTCAGTACTTC. Encoded protein: CASSDRVRAKNIQYF.

The chain couples TRBV5-4 to TRBJ1-2; the D gene is possibly TRBD1 (6 bases). The CDR3 consists of 14 residues. Trimming removed 5 bases from V and 4 bases from J, with 15 bases in between. The germline gives CDR1 SGHNT, CDR2 YYREEE (reference sequence). CDR3 protein: CASRPSGTPYGYTF. CDR3 coding DNA: TGTGCCAGCAGACCATCCGGGACACCCTATGGCTACACCTTC. Full variable domain (missing parts from reference TRBV5-4 and TRBJ1-2): ETGVTQSPTHLIKTRGQQVTLRCSSQSGHNTVSWYQQALGQGPQFIFQYYREEENGRGNFPPRFSGLQFPNYSSELNVNALELDDSALYLCASRPSGTPYGYTFGSGTRLTVV.

The rearrangement uses TRBV6-4 and TRBJ1-1; D not certain. The V and J ends lost 3 bases and 8 bases respectively, with 13 bases between them. This CDR3 comprises 13 residues. CDR1 is MRHNA and CDR2 is SNTAGT in the germline V gene. CDR3 in DNA: TGTGCCAGCAGTGAGCGGGGAGGCGGGGAAGCTTTCTTT. Protein: CASSERGGGEAFF.

The V gene is TRBV5-1, the J gene TRBJ2-1, with D perhaps matching TRBD2 (5 bases). CDR1 is SGHRS, CDR2 YFSETQ, per germline. The CDR3 is 12 residues long. The V end lost 2 bases, the J end lost 12 bases, and 12 bases lay between the germline ends. This CDR3 reads CASSLVGVAQFF. The CDR3 bases are TGCGCCAGCAGCTTAGTCGGGGTCGCGCAGTTCTTC.

The rearrangement uses TRBV5-5 and TRBJ2-1, with D possibly matching TRBD1 (5 bases). The V gene's germline CDR1 is SGHKS and CDR2 YYEKEE (reference sequence). CDR3 length: 13 residues. The ends were cut back, 5 bases at V and 4 bases at J, with 10 bases in the middle. Here the CDR3 reads CASSPQGYNEQFF. The CDR3 DNA follows: TGTGCCAGCAGTCCCCAGGGATACAATGAGCAGTTCTTC.

This rearrangement joins TRBV18 to TRBJ2-6; the D gene is possibly TRBD2 (6 bases). V was trimmed by 0 bases and J by 2 bases, leaving 17 bases between them. The CDR3 is made up of 19 amino acids. CDR1 is KGHSH and CDR2 is LQKENI in the germline V gene. The DNA for the CDR3 is TGTGCCAGCTCACCACCGTTGGCTAGCGCGCGCCCTGGGGCCAACGTCCTGACTTTC. Protein sequence: CASSPPLASARPGANVLTF. The full variable domain, in which reference TRBV18 and TRBJ2-6 provide the parts outside the CDR3, is NAGVMQNPRHLVRRRGQEARLRCSPMKGHSHVYWYRQLPEEGLKFMVYLQKENIIDESGMPKERFSAEFPKEGPSILRIQQVVRGDSAAYFCASSPPLASARPGANVLTFGAGSRLTVL.

This clone was observed a handful of times. The chain links TRBV9 to TRBJ1-2, with 7 bases identical to TRBD1. The V gene's germline CDR1 is SGDLS and CDR2 YYNGEE. The CDR3 is 14 residues long. Trimming removed 4 bases from V and 9 bases from J; junction bases left unmatched: 12. CDR3 protein: CASSTRETDRRYTF. The CDR3 nucleotides are TGTGCCAGCAGCACCCGGGAAACGGACAGGCGCTACACCTTC.

This clone was observed a few times. V usage is TRBV30 and J usage is TRBJ1-1; tentative D call: TRBD1 (6 bases). CDR1 is GTSNPN and CDR2 is SVGIG in the germline V gene (reference sequence). V lost 0 bases, J lost 0 bases, and 17 bases lay in between. This CDR3 comprises 17 residues. The CDR3 here is CAWSVVIGGVLNTEAFF. The CDR3 DNA reads as TGTGCCTGGAGTGTCGTAATAGGGGGGGTGTTGAACACTGAAGCTTTCTTT.

The genes are TRBV10-2 and TRBJ2-7, with D tentatively TRBD2 (6 bases). The CDR3 has 12 amino acids. Germline assignment: CDR1 WSHSY and CDR2 SAAADI. The V and J ends lost 3 bases and 10 bases respectively, with 13 bases between them. CDR3: CASSERRAGQYF. CDR3 coding DNA: TGCGCCAGCAGTGAACGGCGAGCGGGCCAGTACTTC.

This rearrangement joins TRBV10-3 to TRBJ1-3, with D maybe TRBD1 (6 bases). From germline, CDR1 is ENHRY and CDR2 SYGVKD. V was trimmed by 8 bases and J by 2 bases, leaving 7 bases between them. The CDR3 runs to 12 residues. The CDR3 protein is CAIQGTGNTIYF. Written as DNA, the CDR3 is TGTGCCATCCAGGGGACTGGAAACACCATATATTTT.

The J gene is TRBJ1-3, the V gene TRBV7-9; tentatively, D is TRBD1 (5 bases). CDR1 is SEHNR, CDR2 FQNEAQ, per germline (reference sequence). The V gene lost 5 bases and the J gene lost 0 bases, with 14 bases spanning the gap. The CDR3 consists of 16 residues. In nucleotides, the CDR3 is TGTGCCAGCAGCCGAACGACAGTAGACTCTGGAAACACCATATATTTT. Translated, it gives CASSRTTVDSGNTIYF.

The chain has TRBV7-2 and TRBJ2-3, with 12 bases lining up with TRBD2. The V segment lost 0 bases and the J segment 0 bases; nucleotides outside the gene matches: 7. Germline V CDR1 and CDR2: SGHTA, FQGNSA. This CDR3 has 19 amino acids. This CDR3 is CASSLAGLAGSTSTDTQYF. The CDR3 nucleotides are TGTGCCAGCAGCTTAGCTGGACTAGCGGGGTCTACTAGCACAGATACGCAGTATTTT. Combining the CDR3 with reference TRBV7-2 and TRBJ2-3 gives the whole variable domain GAGVSQSPSNKVTEKGKDVELRCDPISGHTALYWYRQSLGQGLEFLIYFQGNSAPDKSGLPSDRFSAERTGGSVSTLTIQRTQQEDSAVYLCASSLAGLAGSTSTDTQYFGPGTRLTVL.

The rearrangement links TRBV30 to TRBJ1-5, with a weak D call TRBD1 (5 bases). Germline V gene lookup returns CDR1 GTSNPN and CDR2 SVGIG (reference sequence). The CDR3 has 15 residues. Trimming shortened V by 3 bases and J by 0 bases, and 12 bases separated the two germline ends. Here the CDR3 DNA reads TGTGCCTGGAGCCCGGGGGACCATAGCAATCAGCCCCAGCATTTT. This translates into CAWSPGDHSNQPQHF.